The clone carrying this T cell receptor beta chain was seen a few times. Its cognate antigen is unknown. The data stem from a study of T-cell memory formation after mild COVID-19. 5'RACE with constant-segment primers built TCRalpha and TCRbeta cDNA libraries with UMIs. TCRdb processed the 5' RACE reads anew with MiXCR; each CDR3 protein has one entry. The sample holds some 65,000 distinct CDR3 sequences; approximately 16% are singletons and the top ten take about 31%. The study's findings and limits: CD4+ contracting clones were found mainly in CM and EM, and CD8+ ones in EMRA.

CDR3 size: 14 residues. The germline V and J ends were trimmed by 8 bases and 5 bases, with 15 bases remaining between them. The germline gives CDR1 KGHDR, CDR2 SFDVKD. The receptor was isolated from an adult woman who had mild COVID-19 (a few samples of this study predate the infection). Cell type and time point are not known. The chain couples TRBV24-1 to TRBJ2-1; D remains unclear. Material: PBMCs or a T cell subset sorted from them (not recorded which). CDR3 residues: CATTNGLYNNEQFF. CDR3 in DNA: TGTGCCACCACTAATGGGCTCTATAACAATGAGCAGTTCTTC.